These T cell receptor beta chains were read from a single sample in a study of CD8 T cells in ankylosing spondylitis. TCRdb recomputed calls from the 5' RACE reads with MiXCR, one row per CDR3 protein. The data hold approximately 500,000 distinct CDR3 sequences, with 10% to 15% observed a single time. The sequencing input was blood, either unsorted or a sorted T cell fraction (not recorded which). The receptors come from a male donor with ankylosing spondylitis. CDR3s leave out the opening cysteine and the closing phenylalanine or tryptophan. Each record gives: V gene, CDR3 protein.

V gene: TRBV20-1
CDR3 protein: SARDQGGANVLT

V gene: TRBV29-1
CDR3 protein: SVPPQGPANYGYT

V gene: TRBV27
CDR3 protein: ASSQKGGVYEQY

V gene: TRBV6-1
CDR3 protein: ASSDPLFTGNTIY

V gene: TRBV12-3/TRBV12-4
CDR3 protein: ASSPGGNSQPQH

V gene: TRBV20-1
CDR3 protein: SAPEVGRASSTDTQY

V gene: TRBV3-1
CDR3 protein: ASSHPLGTQY

V gene: TRBV5-1
CDR3 protein: ASSLGGAGSYNEQF

V gene: TRBV2
CDR3 protein: ASRGTWGTEAF

V gene: TRBV20-1
CDR3 protein: SAIPSGAHNEQF

V gene: TRBV20-1
CDR3 protein: SATRDRANGYT